This T cell receptor (beta chain) comes out of a study of persistence of HIV-infected CD4 T cells. Overall study: Median time on suppressive ART was 8 years. Up to roughly 180 mL blood was drawn at multiple time points; a couple of donors had single-time leukapheresis.

Per the germline V gene, CDR1 is MNHEY and CDR2 is SMNVEV (reference sequence). The CDR3 extends over 14 amino acids. Trimming left V 4 bases short and J 11 bases short, with 20 bases between. Cells were stimulated with overlapping HIV-1 Gag 15-mer peptides. Sorting of responding CD4+ T cells relied on upregulated CD40 ligand together with CD69. Donors had undetectable plasma HIV-1 RNA, under 50 copies/mL, for 4+ years. The immunoSEQ assay was version 4, run in survey mode. Profiling relied on immunoSEQ multiplex PCR, and the TCRdb table lists in-frame clones only, not all of them. The sample lists roughly 13,000 clones, 66% occurring once. This clone was counted only a few times. No antigen is known for it.

The source is an adult man with HIV who was CMV-seropositive. The V and J genes are TRBV27 and TRBJ1-1; possibly TRBD1 for D (6 bases). Specimen: CD4+ T cells sorted from PBMCs after roughly 18-hour stimulation, collected from a patient who received antiretroviral therapy. CDR3 amino acids: CASSSLGQPRGAFF. DNA for the CDR3: TGTGCCAGCAGTTCGCTGGGGCAGCCAAGGGGGGCTTTCTTT.